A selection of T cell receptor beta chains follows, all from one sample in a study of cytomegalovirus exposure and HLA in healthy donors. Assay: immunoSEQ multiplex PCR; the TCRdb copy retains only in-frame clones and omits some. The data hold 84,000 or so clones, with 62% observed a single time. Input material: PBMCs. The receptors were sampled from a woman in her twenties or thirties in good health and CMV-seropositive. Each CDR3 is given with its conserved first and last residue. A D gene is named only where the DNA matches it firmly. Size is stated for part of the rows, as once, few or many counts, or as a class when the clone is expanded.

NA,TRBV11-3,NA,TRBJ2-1,TGTGCCAGCAGCTCTCCCAGGGGACCTACCTACAATGAGCAGTTCTTC,CASSSPRGPTYNEQFF
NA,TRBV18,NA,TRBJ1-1,TGTGCCAGCTCACCCGGCCCGGGGGGTCCTGAAGCTTTCTTT,CASSPGPGGPEAFF
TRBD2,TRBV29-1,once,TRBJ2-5,TGCAGCGTCGACGGAGCGGGGGGGCCTAGGGAGACCCAGTACTTC,CSVDGAGGPRETQYF
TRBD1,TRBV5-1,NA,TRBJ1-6,TGCGCCAGCAGCTTGAAGACCCCCGGGACAGGGGGTGGGCAATCACCCCTCCACTTT,CASSLKTPGTGGGQSPLHF
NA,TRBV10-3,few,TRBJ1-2,TGTGCCATCACCTCACCGTCTGCGGGTGGTGGCTACACCTTC,CAITSPSAGGGYTF
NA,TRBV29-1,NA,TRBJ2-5,TGCAGCGTTGTTTGGCAGTTGGAGACCCAGTACTTC,CSVVWQLETQYF
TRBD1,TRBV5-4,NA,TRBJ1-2,TGTGCCAGCAGCCCCGGGACAGGGGGATATGGCTACACCTTC,CASSPGTGGYGYTF
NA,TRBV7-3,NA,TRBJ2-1,TGTGCCAGCAGCTTAAATCAGGCGTATGAGCAGTTCTTC,CASSLNQAYEQFF
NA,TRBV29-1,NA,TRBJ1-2,TGCAGCGTTGAAGTTCCCGCCAGGGCTGGCTACACCTTC,CSVEVPARAGYTF
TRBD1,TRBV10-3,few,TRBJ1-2,TGTGCCATCATGAGGGACAGAAACTATGGCTACACCTTC,CAIMRDRNYGYTF
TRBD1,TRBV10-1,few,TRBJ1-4,TGCGCCAGCCAAGCCGGGACAGCAAATAATGAAAAACTGTTTTTT,CASQAGTANNEKLFF
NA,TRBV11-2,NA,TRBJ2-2,TGTGCCAGCAGCTTTAGTAGGAACACCGGGGAGCTGTTTTTT,CASSFSRNTGELFF
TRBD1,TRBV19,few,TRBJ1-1,TGTGCCGCAGGACAGGGAATGAACACTGAAGCTTTCTTT,CAAGQGMNTEAFF
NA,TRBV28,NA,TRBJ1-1,TGTGCCAGCAGTTCAGGTGACCTCATGAACACTGAAGCTTTCTTT,CASSSGDLMNTEAFF
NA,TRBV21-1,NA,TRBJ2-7,TGTGCCATTGCGTGGCAGGGGGGCTACGAGCAGTACTTC,CAIAWQGGYEQYF
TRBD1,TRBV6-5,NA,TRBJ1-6,TGTGCCAGCAGCTATGGACAGGGGGCCAATTCACCCCTCCACTTT,CASSYGQGANSPLHF
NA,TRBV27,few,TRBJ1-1,TGTGCCAGCAGTGCCCCAGGGAACACTGAAGCTTTCTTT,CASSAPGNTEAFF
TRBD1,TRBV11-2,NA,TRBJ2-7,TGTGCCAGCAGCTTCGGGACAGGCTACGAGCAGTACTTC,CASSFGTGYEQYF
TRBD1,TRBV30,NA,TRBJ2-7,TGTGCCTGGAGTGGAGGACAGGGATTCTCCGAGCAGTACTTC,CAWSGGQGFSEQYF
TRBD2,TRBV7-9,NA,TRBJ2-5,TGTGCCAGCAGCTTAGGACTAGCGGGGAAAGAGACCCAGTACTTC,CASSLGLAGKETQYF
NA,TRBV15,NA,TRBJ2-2,TGTGCCACCAGCATGTTAACAGAAACCGGGGAGCTGTTTTTT,CATSMLTETGELFF
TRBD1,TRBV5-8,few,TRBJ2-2,TGTGCCAGCAGCTTGGTCAGGGGGCTGGACACCGGGGAGCTGTTTTTT,CASSLVRGLDTGELFF
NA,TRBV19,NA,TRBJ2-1,TGTGCCAGCCTAGCGCCATCCTACAATGAGCAGTTCTTC,CASLAPSYNEQFF
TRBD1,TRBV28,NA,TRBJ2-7,TGTGCCAGCAGGCCTACAGGACAGGGTTCCTACGAGCAGTACTTC,CASRPTGQGSYEQYF
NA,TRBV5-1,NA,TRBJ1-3,TGCGCCAGCAGCTTGGCCTCGACAACTGGAAACACCATATATTTT,CASSLASTTGNTIYF
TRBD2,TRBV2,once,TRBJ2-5,TGTGCCAGCAGTGATGGACTAGCGGGGGTGCGGGGGGAGACCCAGTACTTC,CASSDGLAGVRGETQYF
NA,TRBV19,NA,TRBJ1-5,TGTGCCAGTAGTCTACTCAACGGGCCCCAGCATTTT,CASSLLNGPQHF
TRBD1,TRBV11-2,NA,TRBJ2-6,TGTGCCAGCACCTTCTTAACAGGGGGGAGCTCTGGGGCCAACGTCCTGACTTTC,CASTFLTGGSSGANVLTF
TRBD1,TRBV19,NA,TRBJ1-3,TGTGCCAGTACCAGGGGGCCAGGAAACACCATATATTTT,CASTRGPGNTIYF
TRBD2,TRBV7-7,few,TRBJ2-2,TGTGCTAGCAGCCCCGGGACTAGCGGGTACACCGGGGAGCTGTTTTTT,CASSPGTSGYTGELFF
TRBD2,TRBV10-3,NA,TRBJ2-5,TGTGCCATCAGTAAGCGGGGTCAAGAGACCCAGTACTTC,CAISKRGQETQYF
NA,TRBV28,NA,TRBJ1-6,TGTGCCAGCAGTTGGCAGGGAAGCCCTCTCCTCCACTTT,CASSWQGSPLLHF
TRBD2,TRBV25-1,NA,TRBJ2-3,TGTGCCAGCAGTGTTGCGGGGGGGCGTACAGATACGCAGTATTTT,CASSVAGGRTDTQYF